This T cell receptor beta chain was sequenced during a study of shared clonotypes between healthy human individuals. Positively selected for CCR7, the CD45RO-negative cells used as naive CD8 cells excluded terminally differentiated effector memory CD45RA+ cells. Clones were sequenced by immunoSEQ multiplex PCR, and TCRdb holds only the in-frame ones, with some missing. The profile covers under 1 million clones, with around 93% appearing a single time and 24% taken by the ten largest. The CDR3 sequence is 13 residues long. Germline V CDR1 and CDR2: SQVTM, ANQGSEA. V lost 0 bases and J lost 0, with 6 bases in between.

This TCR was recovered from a man aged 30-40 years in good health. V usage is TRBV29-1 and J usage is TRBJ2-7; D not resolved. The specimen was naive CD8+ T cells sorted from blood. DNA of the CDR3: TGCAGCGTTGAAGATCAAGACTCCTACGAGCAGTACTTC. This translates into CSVEDQDSYEQYF.